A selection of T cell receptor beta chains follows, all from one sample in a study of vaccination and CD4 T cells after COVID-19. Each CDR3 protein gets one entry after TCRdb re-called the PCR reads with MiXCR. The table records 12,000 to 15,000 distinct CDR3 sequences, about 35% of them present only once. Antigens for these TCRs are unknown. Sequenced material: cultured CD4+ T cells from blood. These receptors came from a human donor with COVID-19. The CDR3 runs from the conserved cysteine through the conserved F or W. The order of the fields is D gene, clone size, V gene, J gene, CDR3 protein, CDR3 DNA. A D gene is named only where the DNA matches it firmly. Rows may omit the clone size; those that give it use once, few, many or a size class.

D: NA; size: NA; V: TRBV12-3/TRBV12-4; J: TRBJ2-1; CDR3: CASSFREASEQFF; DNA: TGTGCCAGCAGTTTCAGGGAGGCGAGTGAGCAGTTCTTC
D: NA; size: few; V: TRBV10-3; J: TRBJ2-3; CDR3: CAISAAHVQDTQYF; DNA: TGTGCCATCAGTGCGGCACATGTACAAGATACGCAGTATTTT
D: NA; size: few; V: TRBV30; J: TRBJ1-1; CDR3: CAWKGDRGPMNTEAFF; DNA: TGTGCCTGGAAGGGGGATCGGGGGCCCATGAACACTGAAGCTTTCTTT
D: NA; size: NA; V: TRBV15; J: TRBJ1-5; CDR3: CATSREGGVEQPQHF; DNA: TGTGCCACCAGCAGAGAGGGGGGAGTAGAGCAGCCCCAGCATTTT
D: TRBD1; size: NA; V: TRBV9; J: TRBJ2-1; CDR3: CASSVALGQGNNEQFF; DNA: TGTGCCAGCAGCGTAGCTTTAGGACAGGGGAACAATGAGCAGTTCTTC
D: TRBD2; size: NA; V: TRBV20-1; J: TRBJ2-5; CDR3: CSARLAGGPRGETQYF; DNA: TGCAGTGCTAGACTGGCGGGGGGGCCGAGGGGGGAGACCCAGTACTTC
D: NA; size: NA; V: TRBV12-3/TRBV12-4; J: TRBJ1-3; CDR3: CASSLSAGGYTIYF; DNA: TGTGCCAGCAGCCTGTCGGCGGGGGGTTACACCATATATTTT
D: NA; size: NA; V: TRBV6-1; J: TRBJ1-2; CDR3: CASSEAREGVNYGYTF; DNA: TGTGCCAGCAGTGAAGCGCGTGAGGGGGTTAACTATGGCTACACCTTC
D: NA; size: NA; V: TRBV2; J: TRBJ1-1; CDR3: CASSVRGTEAFF; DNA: TGTGCCAGCAGTGTTAGAGGGACTGAAGCTTTCTTT
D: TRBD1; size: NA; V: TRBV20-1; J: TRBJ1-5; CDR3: CSARDRTGGSRQPQHF; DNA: TGCAGTGCTAGAGATCGAACAGGGGGTTCTCGTCAGCCCCAGCATTTT
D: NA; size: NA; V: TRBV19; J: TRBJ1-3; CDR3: CASTRGGLSGNTIYF; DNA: TGTGCCAGTACCAGAGGGGGGCTCAGTGGAAACACCATATATTTT
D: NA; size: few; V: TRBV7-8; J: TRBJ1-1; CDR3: CASSSYTEAFF; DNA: TGTGCCAGCAGCTCGTACACTGAAGCTTTCTTT
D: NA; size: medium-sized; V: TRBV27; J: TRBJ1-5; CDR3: CASWPPKGPQHF; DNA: TGTGCCAGTTGGCCGCCAAAAGGGCCCCAGCATTTT
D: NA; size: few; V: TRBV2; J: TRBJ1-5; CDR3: CASSDTGGSNQPQHF; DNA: TGTGCCAGCAGCGATACGGGGGGGAGCAATCAGCCCCAGCATTTT
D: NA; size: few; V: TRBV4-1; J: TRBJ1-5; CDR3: CASSQERGNQPQHF; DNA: TGCGCCAGCAGCCAAGAGAGGGGCAATCAGCCCCAGCATTTT
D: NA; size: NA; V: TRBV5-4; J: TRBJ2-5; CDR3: CASSIQGGETQYF; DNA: TGTGCCAGCAGCATACAGGGCGGAGAGACCCAGTACTTC
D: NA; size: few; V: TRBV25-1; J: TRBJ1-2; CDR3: CASSGPGPMYGYTF; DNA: TGTGCCAGCAGTGGACCGGGACCGATGTATGGCTACACCTTC
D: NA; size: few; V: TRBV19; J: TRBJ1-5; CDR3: CASRTDSNQPQHF; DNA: TGTGCCAGTAGGACCGACAGTAATCAGCCCCAGCATTTT
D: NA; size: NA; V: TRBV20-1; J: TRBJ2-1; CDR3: CSARENEQFF; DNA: TGCAGTGCTAGAGAAAATGAGCAGTTCTTC
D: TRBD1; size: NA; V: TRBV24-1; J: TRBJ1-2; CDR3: CATSDRDRDYGYTF; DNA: TGTGCCACCAGTGATCGGGACAGGGATTATGGCTACACCTTC
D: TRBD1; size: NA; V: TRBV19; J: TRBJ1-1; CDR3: CASSRTGVDTEAFF; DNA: TGTGCCAGTAGTAGGACAGGGGTGGACACTGAAGCTTTCTTT
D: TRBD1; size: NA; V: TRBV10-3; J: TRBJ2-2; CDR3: CAIRPGTGRRTGELFF; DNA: TGTGCCATCAGACCAGGGACAGGCAGGCGGACCGGGGAGCTGTTTTTT
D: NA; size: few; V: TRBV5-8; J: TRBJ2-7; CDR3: CASTPHYEQYF; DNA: TGTGCCAGCACTCCTCACTACGAGCAGTACTTC
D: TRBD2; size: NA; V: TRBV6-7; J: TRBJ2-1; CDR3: CASSYSGGLAGETYYNEQFF; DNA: TGTGCCAGCAGTTACTCTGGAGGGCTAGCGGGGGAGACCTACTACAATGAGCAGTTCTTC
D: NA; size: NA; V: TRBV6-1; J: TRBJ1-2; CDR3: CASSFSPDHLNYGYTF; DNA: TGTGCCAGCAGCTTTTCCCCAGACCATCTAAACTATGGCTACACCTTC
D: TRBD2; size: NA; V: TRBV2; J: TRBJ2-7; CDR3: CASSGSGGGQYF; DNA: TGTGCCAGCAGTGGATCGGGGGGAGGGCAGTACTTC
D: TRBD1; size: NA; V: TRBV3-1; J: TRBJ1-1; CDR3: CASSRPGQSNTEAFF; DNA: TGTGCCAGCAGCCGTCCGGGACAGTCGAACACTGAAGCTTTCTTT
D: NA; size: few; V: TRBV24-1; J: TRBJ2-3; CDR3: CATSDGSTDTQYF; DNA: TGTGCCACCAGTGATGGGAGCACAGATACGCAGTATTTT
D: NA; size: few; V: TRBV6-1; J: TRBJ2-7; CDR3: CASSVNSPGEQYF; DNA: TGTGCCAGCAGTGTTAACTCACCTGGCGAGCAGTACTTC